This TCR beta chain came from a study of OX40 agonist ivuxolimab in advanced cancers. With baseline, cycle 4 day 1, and cycle 7 day 1 as timepoints, blood was sampled. CDR1 is SQVTM and CDR2 is ANQGSEA in the germline V gene. The CDR3 is made up of 12 amino acids. V gave up 7 bases and J gave up 4 bases; unmatched junction bases: 6. Study findings and constraints: By week 6 at 0.1 to 3.0 mg/kg, blood CD4+ and CD8+ T cells had expanded clonally. Normalized expansion of T-cell clones was also low for some nonresponders.

The repertoire was sequenced with immunoSEQ multiplex PCR; TCRdb's copy has only in-frame clones and lacks some. The repertoire holds more than 65,000 clones, with approximately 85% as singletons. In this sample, this clone turned up once. Its target is unknown. The specimen comprised CD4+ or CD8+ T cells sorted from blood, sampled in a trial of the OX40 agonist ivuxolimab. This sequence was found in an adult with an advanced solid tumor such as melanoma, head and neck, liver or kidney cancer. The chain combines TRBV29-1 with TRBJ1-2, with 7 bases matching TRBD1. The CDR3 region has the DNA TGCAGCGGACAGGGAAGTTCCTATGGCTACACCTTC. Encoded protein: CSGQGSSYGYTF.